The 4 T cell receptor beta chains presented below share a single source sample, sequenced in a study of blood T cell repertoires in COVID-19. Clones were read by immunoSEQ multiplex PCR, and TCRdb kept only the in-frame ones, dropping some. The sample lists some 140,000 clones, under 80% occurring once. The specimen was peripheral blood. These receptors all stem from an elderly man with acute or convalescent COVID-19.

This chain links TRBV25-1 with TRBJ1-6; D gene ambiguous. The V end was cut by 5 bases, the J end by 6 bases, with 11 bases between. Germline V gene data show CDR1 as MGHDK and CDR2 as SYGVNS. The CDR3 is 14 residues long. CDR3 in DNA: TGTGCCAGCAGTTGGGAGACAAGTAATTCACCCCTCCACTTT. Encoded protein: CASSWETSNSPLHF.

This sequence joins TRBV11-3 and TRBJ2-2; maybe TRBD1 (6 bases). This CDR3 contains 15 residues. Trimming removed 5 bases at V and 4 bases at J, with 14 bases between. Germline-derived CDR1 and CDR2 are SGHNT and YENEEA. This chain's CDR3 is CASSPQGRGTGELFF. The DNA for the CDR3 is TGTGCCAGCAGCCCACAGGGAAGAGGCACCGGGGAGCTGTTTTTT.

This chain connects TRBV2 to TRBJ2-3, with 7 bases identical to TRBD1. The V and J ends lost 4 bases and 4 bases, in that order; junction bases with no gene match: 5. The CDR3 spans 14 residues. Germline loops: CDR1 SNHLY, CDR2 FYNNEI. The CDR3 DNA sequence: TGTGCCAGCAGTGTTGCGCAGGGGGCAGATACGCAGTATTTT. Encoded protein: CASSVAQGADTQYF.

The chain combines TRBV5-4 with TRBJ1-5; TRBD1 aligns across 7 bases. Trimming at V came to 0 bases and at J to 4 bases, leaving 4 bases not matched to a gene. CDR3 length equals 15 residues. Germline assignment: CDR1 SGHNT and CDR2 YYREEE (reference sequence). Here the CDR3 DNA reads TGTGCCAGCAGCTTGGGGGGACAGACTAATCAGCCCCAGCATTTT. Translating gives CASSLGGQTNQPQHF. Complete variable domain (other parts from reference TRBV5-4 and TRBJ1-5): ETGVTQSPTHLIKTRGQQVTLRCSSQSGHNTVSWYQQALGQGPQFIFQYYREEENGRGNFPPRFSGLQFPNYSSELNVNALELDDSALYLCASSLGGQTNQPQHFGDGTRLSIL.